One sample yielded the 3 T cell receptor beta chains listed below, sequenced in a study of blood T cell repertoires in COVID-19. This table comes from immunoSEQ multiplex PCR, and its TCRdb copy is limited to in-frame clones, with some not included. The sample shows around 15,000 clones, around 77% of them seen only once. Sequenced sample: peripheral blood. Every receptor here comes from a human donor in a cohort sampled during active COVID-19.

The CDR3 here is CASSYGLAGTQETQYF. The DNA of the CDR3 is TGCGCCAGCAGCTATGGACTAGCGGGGACACAAGAGACCCAGTACTTC. The gene calls are TRBV4-1 and TRBJ2-5; 12 nucleotides match TRBD2. Germline V lookup: CDR1 MGHRA, CDR2 YSYEKL. The CDR3 runs to 16 residues. With 5 bases clipped from V and 2 bases from J, the junction kept 6 bases outside the gene matches.

This rearrangement joins TRBV6-5 to TRBJ1-2; 9 bases align to TRBD1. V was clipped by 4 bases and J by 4 bases; unmatched bases: 7. The CDR3 length is 15 residues. Germline V lookup: CDR1 MNHEY, CDR2 SVGAGI. The CDR3 DNA reads as TGTGCCAGCAGTTCAACAGGGGGCTACGGCTATGGCTACACCTTC. This codes for CASSSTGGYGYGYTF.

The V gene is TRBV29-1, the J gene TRBJ2-5; 8 nucleotides align to TRBD1. This CDR3 is 13 amino acids long. The ends lost 6 bases at V and 5 bases at J; junction bases unmatched: 8. The germline V gene encodes CDR1 SQVTM and CDR2 ANQGSEA. The CDR3 here is CSVTGGEGETQYF. The CDR3 DNA reads as TGCAGCGTCACAGGGGGAGAGGGGGAGACCCAGTACTTC.